The 2 T cell receptor beta chains in this list originate from one sample, sequenced in a study of blood T cell repertoires in COVID-19. The assay was immunoSEQ multiplex PCR, and TCRdb's table has in-frame clones only and misses some. The repertoire holds 250,000 or so clones, with approximately 80% as singletons. Sequencing was done on a sample of peripheral blood. The receptors originated from a woman of 80 years or more with acute or convalescent COVID-19.

This chain uses TRBV19 with TRBJ1-1; D gene unclear. V lost 8 bases to trimming and J lost 4 bases, with 14 bases between them. This CDR3 region has 13 residues. CDR1 is LNHDA, CDR2 SQIVND, per germline (reference sequence). The CDR3 DNA reads as TGTGCCAGTCGAGGCATTTTAAGCACTGAAGCTTTCTTT. It is translated as CASRGILSTEAFF.

The chain joins TRBV5-1 to TRBJ1-6, with D possibly TRBD1 on 5 matching bases. Germline lookup yields CDR1 SGHRS and CDR2 YFSETQ. V was cut by 2 bases and J by 6 bases, with 9 bases left in between. The CDR3 totals 14 residues. CDR3 residues: CASSFDSFNSPLHF. The CDR3 DNA sequence: TGCGCCAGCAGCTTCGACAGCTTTAATTCACCCCTCCACTTT.